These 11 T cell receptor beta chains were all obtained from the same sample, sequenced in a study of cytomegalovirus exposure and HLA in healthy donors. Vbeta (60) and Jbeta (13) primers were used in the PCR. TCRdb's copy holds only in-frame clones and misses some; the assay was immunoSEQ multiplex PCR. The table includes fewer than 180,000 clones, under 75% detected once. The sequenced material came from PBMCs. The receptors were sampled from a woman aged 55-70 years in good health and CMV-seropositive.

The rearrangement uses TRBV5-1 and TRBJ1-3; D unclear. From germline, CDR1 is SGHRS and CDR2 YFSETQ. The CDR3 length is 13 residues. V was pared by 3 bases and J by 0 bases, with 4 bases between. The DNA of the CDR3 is TGCGCCAGCAGCTCCTACTCTGGAAACACCATATATTTT. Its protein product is CASSSYSGNTIYF.

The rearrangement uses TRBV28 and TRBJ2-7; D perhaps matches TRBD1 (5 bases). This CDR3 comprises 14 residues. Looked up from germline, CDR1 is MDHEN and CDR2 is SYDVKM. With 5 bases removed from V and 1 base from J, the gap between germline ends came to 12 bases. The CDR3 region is CASSAAGQSYEQYF. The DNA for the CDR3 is TGTGCCAGCAGTGCTGCCGGACAATCCTACGAGCAGTACTTC. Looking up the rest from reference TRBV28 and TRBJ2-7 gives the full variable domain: DVKVTQSSRYLVKRTGEKVFLECVQDMDHENMFWYRQDPGLGLRLIYFSYDVKMKEKGDIPEGYSVSREKKERFSLILESASTNQTSMYLCASSAAGQSYEQYFGPGTRLTVT.

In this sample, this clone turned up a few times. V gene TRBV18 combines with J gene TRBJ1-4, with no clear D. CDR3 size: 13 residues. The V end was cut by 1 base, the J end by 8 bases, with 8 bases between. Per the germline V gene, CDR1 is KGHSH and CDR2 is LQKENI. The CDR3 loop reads CASSPRLIEKLFF. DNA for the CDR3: TGTGCCAGCTCACCACGGCTTATAGAAAAACTGTTTTTT.

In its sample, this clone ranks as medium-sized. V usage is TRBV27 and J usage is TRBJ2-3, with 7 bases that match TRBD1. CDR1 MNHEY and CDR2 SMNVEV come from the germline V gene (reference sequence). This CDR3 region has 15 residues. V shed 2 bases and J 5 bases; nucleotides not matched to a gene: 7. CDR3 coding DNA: TGTGCCAGCAGTTTAGTAGCAGGGGGTATAGATACGCAGTATTTT. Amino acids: CASSLVAGGIDTQYF.

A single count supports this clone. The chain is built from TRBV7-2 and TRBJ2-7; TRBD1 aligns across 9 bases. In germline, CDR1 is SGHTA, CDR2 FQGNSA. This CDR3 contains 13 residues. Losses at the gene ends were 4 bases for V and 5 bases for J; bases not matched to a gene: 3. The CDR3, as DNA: TGTGCCAGCAGCTGGAGGACAGGGGACGAGCAGTACTTC. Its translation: CASSWRTGDEQYF.

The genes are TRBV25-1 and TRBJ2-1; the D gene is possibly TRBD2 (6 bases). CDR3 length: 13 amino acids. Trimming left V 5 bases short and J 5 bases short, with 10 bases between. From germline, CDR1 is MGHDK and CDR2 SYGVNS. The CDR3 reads CASSTAGHNEQFF. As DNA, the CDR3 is TGTGCCAGCAGTACGGCGGGGCACAATGAGCAGTTCTTC.

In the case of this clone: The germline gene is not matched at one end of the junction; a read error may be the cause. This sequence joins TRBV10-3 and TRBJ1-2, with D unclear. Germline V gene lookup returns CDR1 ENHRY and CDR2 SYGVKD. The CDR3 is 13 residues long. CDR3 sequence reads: CAISESEARRAFF. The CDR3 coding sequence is TGTGCCATCAGTGAGTCTGAAGCGCGCCGCGCGTTCTTC.

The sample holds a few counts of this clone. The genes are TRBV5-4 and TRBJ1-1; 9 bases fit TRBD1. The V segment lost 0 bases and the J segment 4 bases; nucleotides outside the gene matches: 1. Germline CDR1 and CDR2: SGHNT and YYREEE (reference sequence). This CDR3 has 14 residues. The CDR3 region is CASSLGQGGTEAFF. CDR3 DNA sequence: TGTGCCAGCAGCTTGGGACAGGGGGGCACTGAAGCTTTCTTT. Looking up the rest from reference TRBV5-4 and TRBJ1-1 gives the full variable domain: ETGVTQSPTHLIKTRGQQVTLRCSSQSGHNTVSWYQQALGQGPQFIFQYYREEENGRGNFPPRFSGLQFPNYSSELNVNALELDDSALYLCASSLGQGGTEAFFGQGTRLTVV.

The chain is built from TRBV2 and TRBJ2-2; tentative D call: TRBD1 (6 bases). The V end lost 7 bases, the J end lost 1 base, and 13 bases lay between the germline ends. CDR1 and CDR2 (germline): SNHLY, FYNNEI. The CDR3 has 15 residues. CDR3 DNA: TGTGCCAGCAAAAATGGACAGAGGAACACCGGGGAGCTGTTTTTT. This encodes CASKNGQRNTGELFF.

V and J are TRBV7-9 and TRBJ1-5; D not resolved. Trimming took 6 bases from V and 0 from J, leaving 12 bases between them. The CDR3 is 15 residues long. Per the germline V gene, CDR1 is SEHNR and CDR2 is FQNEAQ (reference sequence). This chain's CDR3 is CASSSTDYSNQPQHF. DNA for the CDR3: TGTGCCAGCAGTTCAACAGATTATAGCAATCAGCCCCAGCATTTT. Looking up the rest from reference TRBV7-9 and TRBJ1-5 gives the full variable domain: DTGVSQNPRHKITKRGQNVTFRCDPISEHNRLYWYRQTLGQGPEFLTYFQNEAQLEKSRLLSDRFSAERPKGSFSTLEIQRTEQGDSAMYLCASSSTDYSNQPQHFGDGTRLSIL.

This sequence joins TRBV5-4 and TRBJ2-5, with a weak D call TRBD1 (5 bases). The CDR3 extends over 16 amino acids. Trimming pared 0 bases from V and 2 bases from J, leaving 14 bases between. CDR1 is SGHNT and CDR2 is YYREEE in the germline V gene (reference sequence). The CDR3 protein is CASSLEGAANQETQYF. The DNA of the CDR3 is TGTGCCAGCAGCTTGGAAGGGGCGGCTAATCAAGAGACCCAGTACTTC. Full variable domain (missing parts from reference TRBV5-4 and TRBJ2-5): ETGVTQSPTHLIKTRGQQVTLRCSSQSGHNTVSWYQQALGQGPQFIFQYYREEENGRGNFPPRFSGLQFPNYSSELNVNALELDDSALYLCASSLEGAANQETQYFGPGTRLLVL.